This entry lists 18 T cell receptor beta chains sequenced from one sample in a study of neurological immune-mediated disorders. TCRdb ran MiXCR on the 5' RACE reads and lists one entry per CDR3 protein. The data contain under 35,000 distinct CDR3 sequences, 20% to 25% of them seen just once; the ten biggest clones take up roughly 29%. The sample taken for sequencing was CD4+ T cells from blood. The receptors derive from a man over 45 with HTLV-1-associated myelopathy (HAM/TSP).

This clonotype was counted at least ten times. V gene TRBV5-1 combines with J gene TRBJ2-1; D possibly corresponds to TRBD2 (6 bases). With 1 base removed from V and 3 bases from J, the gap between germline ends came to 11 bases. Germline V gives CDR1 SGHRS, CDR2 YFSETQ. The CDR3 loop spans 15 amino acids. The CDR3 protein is CASSLSIADYNEQFF. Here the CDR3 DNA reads TGCGCCAGCAGCTTGAGCATAGCGGACTACAATGAGCAGTTCTTC.

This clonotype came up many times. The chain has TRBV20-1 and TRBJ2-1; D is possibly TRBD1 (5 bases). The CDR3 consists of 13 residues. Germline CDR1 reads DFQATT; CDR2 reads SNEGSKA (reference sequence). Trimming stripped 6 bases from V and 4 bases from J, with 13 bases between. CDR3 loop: CSADGALYNEQFF. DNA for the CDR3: TGCAGTGCCGATGGGGCTTTATACAATGAGCAGTTCTTC.

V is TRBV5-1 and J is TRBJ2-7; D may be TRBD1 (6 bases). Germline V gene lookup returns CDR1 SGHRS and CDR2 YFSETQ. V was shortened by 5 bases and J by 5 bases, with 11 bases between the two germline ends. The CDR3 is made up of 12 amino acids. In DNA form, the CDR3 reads TGCGCCAGCAGTCCCACAGGGAACGAGCAGTACTTC. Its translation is CASSPTGNEQYF.

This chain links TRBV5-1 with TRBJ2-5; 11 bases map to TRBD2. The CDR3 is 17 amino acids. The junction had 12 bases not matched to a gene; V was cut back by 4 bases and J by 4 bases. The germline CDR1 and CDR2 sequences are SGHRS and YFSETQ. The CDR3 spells CASSPTITSGGGETQYF. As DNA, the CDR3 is TGCGCCAGCAGCCCAACAATTACTAGCGGGGGAGGAGAGACCCAGTACTTC.

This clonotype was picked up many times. CDR3 nucleotides: TGTGCCAGCAGCCAAGTCCCCGGGGGGTCGGATACGCAGTATTTT. Encoded protein: CASSQVPGGSDTQYF. The genes are TRBV14 and TRBJ2-3; 7 bases map to TRBD2. This CDR3 region has 15 residues. CDR1 is SGHDN and CDR2 is FVKESK in the germline V gene. J lost 6 bases, V lost 1 base, and 7 bases had no gene match.

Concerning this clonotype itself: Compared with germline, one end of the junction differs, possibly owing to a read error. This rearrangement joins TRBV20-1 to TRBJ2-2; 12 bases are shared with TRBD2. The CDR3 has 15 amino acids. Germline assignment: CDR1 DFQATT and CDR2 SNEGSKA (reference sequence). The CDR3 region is CSARRLAGGNTGAVF. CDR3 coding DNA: TGCAGTGCTAGACGGCTAGCGGGGGGGAACACCGGAGCTGTTTTT.

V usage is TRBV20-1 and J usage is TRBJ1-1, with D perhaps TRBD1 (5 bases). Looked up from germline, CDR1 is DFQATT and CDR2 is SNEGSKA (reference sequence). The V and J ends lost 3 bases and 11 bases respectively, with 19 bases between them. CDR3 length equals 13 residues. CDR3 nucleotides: TGCAGTGCTAGGCTCCAGGGTCTTATGGGGGCTTTCTTT. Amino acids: CSARLQGLMGAFF.

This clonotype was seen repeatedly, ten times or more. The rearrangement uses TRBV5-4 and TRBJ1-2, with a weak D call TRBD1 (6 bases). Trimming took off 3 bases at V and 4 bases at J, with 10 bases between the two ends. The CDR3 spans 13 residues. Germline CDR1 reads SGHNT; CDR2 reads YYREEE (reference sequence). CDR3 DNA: TGTGCCAGCAGCTCGACAGGTGGCTATGGCTACACCTTC. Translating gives CASSSTGGYGYTF.

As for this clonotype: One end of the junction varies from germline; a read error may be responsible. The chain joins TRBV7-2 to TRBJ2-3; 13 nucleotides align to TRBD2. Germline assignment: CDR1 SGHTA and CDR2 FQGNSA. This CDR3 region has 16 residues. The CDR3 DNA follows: TGTGCCATCAGCGTATTACTAGCGGGAGGGCCATATACGCAGTATTTT. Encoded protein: CAISVLLAGGPYTQYF.

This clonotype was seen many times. The CDR3 reads CSAPGRMDRLNTEAFF. The CDR3 DNA reads TGCAGTGCTCCCGGCCGAATGGACAGGTTGAACACTGAAGCTTTCTTT. The chain couples TRBV20-1 to TRBJ1-1, with 7 bases identical to TRBD1. V lost 5 bases to trimming and J lost 0 bases; unmatched junction nucleotides: 12. The germline gives CDR1 DFQATT, CDR2 SNEGSKA (reference sequence). The CDR3 contains 16 residues.

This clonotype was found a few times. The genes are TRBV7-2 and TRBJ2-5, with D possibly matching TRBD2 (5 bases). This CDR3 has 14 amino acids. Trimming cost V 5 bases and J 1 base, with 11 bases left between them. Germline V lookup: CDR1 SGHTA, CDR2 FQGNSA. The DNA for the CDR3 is TGTGCCAGCAGCCCAGGAGGCCGCCAAGAGACCCAGTACTTC. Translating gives CASSPGGRQETQYF. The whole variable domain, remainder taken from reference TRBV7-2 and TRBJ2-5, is GAGVSQSPSNKVTEKGKDVELRCDPISGHTALYWYRQSLGQGLEFLIYFQGNSAPDKSGLPSDRFSAERTGGSVSTLTIQRTQQEDSAVYLCASSPGGRQETQYFGPGTRLLVL.

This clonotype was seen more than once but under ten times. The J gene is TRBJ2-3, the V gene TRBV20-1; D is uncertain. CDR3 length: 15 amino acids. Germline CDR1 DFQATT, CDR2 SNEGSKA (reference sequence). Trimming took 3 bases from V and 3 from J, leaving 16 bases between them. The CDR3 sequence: CSASDTRGTTDTQYF. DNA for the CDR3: TGCAGTGCTAGTGATACACGAGGAACGACAGATACGCAGTATTTT.

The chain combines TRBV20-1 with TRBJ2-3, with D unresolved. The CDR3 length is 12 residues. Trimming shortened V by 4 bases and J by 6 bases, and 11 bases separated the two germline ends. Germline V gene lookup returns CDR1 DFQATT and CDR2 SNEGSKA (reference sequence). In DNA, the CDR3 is TGCAGTGCTATATTTGACGGGGATACGCAGTATTTT. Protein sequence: CSAIFDGDTQYF.

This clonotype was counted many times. The CDR3 coding sequence is TGCAGTGCCCGAACAGGTCCAAATTTGTCTGGGGCCAACGTCCTGACTTTC. Amino acid sequence: CSARTGPNLSGANVLTF. This chain joins TRBV20-1 and TRBJ2-6; tentatively, D is TRBD1 (5 bases). Germline CDR1 DFQATT, CDR2 SNEGSKA (reference sequence). The CDR3 length is 17 residues. V gave up 6 bases and J gave up 1 base, with 19 bases separating them.

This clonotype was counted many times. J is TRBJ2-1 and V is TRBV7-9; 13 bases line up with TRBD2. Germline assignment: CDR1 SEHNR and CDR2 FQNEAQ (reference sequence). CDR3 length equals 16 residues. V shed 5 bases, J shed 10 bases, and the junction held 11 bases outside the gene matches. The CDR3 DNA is TGTGCCAGCAGCCAAAGACCGGGACTAGCGGGACAGGAGCAGTTCTTC. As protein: CASSQRPGLAGQEQFF. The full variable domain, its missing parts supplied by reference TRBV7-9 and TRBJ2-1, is DTGVSQNPRHKITKRGQNVTFRCDPISEHNRLYWYRQTLGQGPEFLTYFQNEAQLEKSRLLSDRFSAERPKGSFSTLEIQRTEQGDSAMYLCASSQRPGLAGQEQFFGPGTRLTVL.

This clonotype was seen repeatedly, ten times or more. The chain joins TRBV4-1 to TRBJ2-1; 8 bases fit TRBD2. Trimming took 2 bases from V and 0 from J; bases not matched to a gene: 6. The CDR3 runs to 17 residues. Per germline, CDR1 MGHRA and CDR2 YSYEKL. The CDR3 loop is CASSQSPGGSSYNEQFF. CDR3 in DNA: TGCGCCAGCAGCCAATCTCCGGGGGGGAGCTCCTACAATGAGCAGTTCTTC.

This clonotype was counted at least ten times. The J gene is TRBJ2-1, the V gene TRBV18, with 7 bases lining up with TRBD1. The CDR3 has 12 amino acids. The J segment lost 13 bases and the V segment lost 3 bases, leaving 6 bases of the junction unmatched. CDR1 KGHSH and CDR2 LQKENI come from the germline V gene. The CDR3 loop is CASSPRQGIQFF. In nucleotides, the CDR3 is TGTGCCAGCTCACCCCGACAGGGTATCCAGTTCTTC.

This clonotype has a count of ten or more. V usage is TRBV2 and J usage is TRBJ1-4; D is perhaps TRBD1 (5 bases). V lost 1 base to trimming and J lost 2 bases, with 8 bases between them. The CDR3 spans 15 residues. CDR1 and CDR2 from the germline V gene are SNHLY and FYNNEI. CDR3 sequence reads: CASSEVGVTNEKLFF. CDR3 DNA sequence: TGTGCCAGCAGTGAAGTGGGGGTGACTAATGAAAAACTGTTTTTT.